This section outlines one TCR beta chain sequence together with its context. This record comes from a study of blood T cell repertoires in COVID-19. Study context: There were acute and convalescent COVID-19 samples, and they came from the United States, Italy and Spain.

V lost 0 bases and J lost 10; bases outside the gene matches: 4. There are 15 residues in the CDR3. Germline V gene lookup returns CDR1 MNHEY and CDR2 SVGAGI. Authors' analysis steps: How many nucleated cells were present was estimated from reference gene primer amplification. Generated by immunoSEQ multiplex PCR, the TCRdb table keeps only in-frame clones and is missing some. V and J calls and clone size are copied from that table; D and trimming were computed from the DNA. The sample carries some 510,000 clones, around 89% recorded once. The chain couples TRBV6-5 to TRBJ2-3, with 13 bases aligning to TRBD2. The source of this sequence is a middle-aged woman who had recovered from COVID-19. The specimen sequenced was PBMCs or T cells enriched from blood (not recorded which). CDR3 residues: CASSYSGTSGMAQYF. CDR3 coding DNA: TGTGCCAGCAGTTACTCGGGGACTAGCGGGATGGCGCAGTATTTT.